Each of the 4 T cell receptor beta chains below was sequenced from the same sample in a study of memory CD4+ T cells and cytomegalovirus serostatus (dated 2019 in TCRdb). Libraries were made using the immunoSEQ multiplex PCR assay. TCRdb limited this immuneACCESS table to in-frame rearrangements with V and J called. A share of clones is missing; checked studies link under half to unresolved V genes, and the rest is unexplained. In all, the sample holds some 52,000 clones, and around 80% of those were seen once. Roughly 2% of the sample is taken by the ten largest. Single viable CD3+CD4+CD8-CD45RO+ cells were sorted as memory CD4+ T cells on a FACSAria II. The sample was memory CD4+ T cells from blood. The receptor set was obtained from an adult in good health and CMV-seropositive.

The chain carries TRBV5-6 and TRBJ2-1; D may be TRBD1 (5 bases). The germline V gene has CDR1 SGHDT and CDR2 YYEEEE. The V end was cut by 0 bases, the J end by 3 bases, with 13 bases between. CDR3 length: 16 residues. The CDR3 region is CASSLVGRGSYNEQFF. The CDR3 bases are TGTGCCAGCAGCTTGGTGGGTAGGGGCAGCTACAATGAGCAGTTCTTC.

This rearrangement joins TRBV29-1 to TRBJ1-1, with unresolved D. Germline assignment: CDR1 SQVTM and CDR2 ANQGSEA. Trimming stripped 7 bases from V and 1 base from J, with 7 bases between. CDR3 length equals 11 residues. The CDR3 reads CSGNTNTEAFF. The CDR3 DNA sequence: TGCAGCGGCAACACGAACACTGAAGCTTTCTTT. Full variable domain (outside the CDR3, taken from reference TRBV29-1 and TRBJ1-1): SAVISQKPSRDICQRGTSLTIQCQVDSQVTMMFWYRQQPGQSLTLIATANQGSEATYESGFVIDKFPISRPNLTFSTLTVSNMSPEDSSIYLCSGNTNTEAFFGQGTRLTVV.

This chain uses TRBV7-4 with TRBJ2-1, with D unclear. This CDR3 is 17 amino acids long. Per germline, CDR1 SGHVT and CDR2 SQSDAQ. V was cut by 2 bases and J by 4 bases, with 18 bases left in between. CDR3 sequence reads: CASSLRLGPMGYNEQFF. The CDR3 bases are TGTGCCAGCAGCTTAAGGTTGGGCCCAATGGGATACAATGAGCAGTTCTTC. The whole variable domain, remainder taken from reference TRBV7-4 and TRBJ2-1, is GAGVSQSPRYKVAKRGRDVALRCDSISGHVTLYWYRQTLGQGSEVLTYSQSDAQRDKSGRPSGRFSAERPERSVSTLKIQRTEQGDSAVYLCASSLRLGPMGYNEQFFGPGTRLTVL.

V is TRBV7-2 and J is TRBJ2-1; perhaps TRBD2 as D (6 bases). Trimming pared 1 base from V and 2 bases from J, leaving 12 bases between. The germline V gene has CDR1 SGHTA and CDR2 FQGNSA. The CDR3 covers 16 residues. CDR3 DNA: TGTGCCAGCAGCTTAGAAGTAGCGGCAACCTACAATGAGCAGTTCTTC. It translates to CASSLEVAATYNEQFF.